These 12 T cell receptor beta chains were all obtained from the same sample, sequenced in a study of blood T cells in healthy people across ages. The second PCR ran about 6 to 12 cycles with a sample-barcoded 5' primer and J-beta primers. TCRdb re-analysed the 5' RACE reads in MiXCR, keeping a single row per CDR3 protein. Of 1.8 million or so distinct CDR3 sequences listed, 30% to 40% were seen once; the top ten hold about 21%. The sequencing sample was made of blood. The receptors shown here come from a human donor in good health.

This clonotype was recorded a few times. The chain joins TRBV10-3 to TRBJ2-7; TRBD1 matches 12 bases. V was pared by 5 bases and J by 5 bases, with 4 bases of the junction left unmatched. Germline CDR1 ENHRY, CDR2 SYGVKD. The length of the CDR3 is 14 residues. CDR3 DNA sequence: TGTGCCATCAGTCTTGGGACAGGGGGCAACGAGCAGTACTTC. It translates to CAISLGTGGNEQYF.

There are a few counts of this clonotype. The chain is built from TRBV6-5 and TRBJ1-1; TRBD1 agrees at 8 bases. The CDR3 spans 16 residues. V gave up 7 bases and J gave up 1 base; unmatched junction bases: 11. CDR1 and CDR2 from the germline V gene are MNHEY and SVGAGI. For the CDR3, the DNA is TGTGCCAGCACCAACTCCCAGGACAGGGAGAACACTGAAGCTTTCTTT. This translates into CASTNSQDRENTEAFF.

The chain combines TRBV7-6 with TRBJ2-4; 11 bases match TRBD1. The DNA end is a closer match to TRBJ2-7, so the J assignment may be wrong. The CDR3 covers 16 residues. Per germline, CDR1 SGHVS and CDR2 FNYEAQ. CDR3 amino acids: CASSLLTGQGGNEQYF. The CDR3 nucleotides are TGTGCCAGCAGCTTATTAACGGGACAGGGGGGTAACGAGCAGTACTTC.

Only a few counts were recorded for this clonotype. V gene TRBV7-2 combines with J gene TRBJ2-5; 9 bases align to TRBD1. The DNA end lines up better with TRBJ2-7; the J call may be wrong. The CDR3 has 14 residues. Germline CDR1 and CDR2: SGHTA and FQGNSA. CDR3 sequence: CASSIRQGDYEQYF. CDR3 sequence (DNA): TGTGCCAGCAGCATAAGACAGGGGGATTACGAGCAGTACTTC.

This clonotype was counted between two and nine times. The rearrangement uses TRBV6-5 and TRBJ1-2; D is perhaps TRBD1 (5 bases). Germline V gives CDR1 MNHEY, CDR2 SVGAGI. This CDR3 contains 14 residues. The V end lost 7 bases, the J end lost 7 bases, and 19 bases lay between the germline ends. CDR3 protein: CASTPSVGGSGYTF. The CDR3 nucleotides read TGTGCCAGCACCCCGTCGGTGGGGGGTTCTGGCTACACCTTC.

The chain has TRBV29-1 and TRBJ2-3, with TRBD2 identical over 9 bases. CDR3 length equals 14 residues. Germline V CDR1 and CDR2: SQVTM, ANQGSEA. V trimming: 3 bases; J trimming: 5 bases; junction bases outside the gene matches: 6. DNA for the CDR3: TGCAGCGTTGATTGCGGGGGGGATGGAGATACGCAGTATTTT. This codes for CSVDCGGDGDTQYF.

There are a few counts of this clonotype. CDR3 coding DNA: TGTGCCTGGAGTGTTTCAGGGGTTGAGCAGTTCTTC. This gives the protein CAWSVSGVEQFF. The chain is built from TRBV30 and TRBJ2-1; possible D gene TRBD1, 6 bases. Germline values: CDR1 GTSNPN, CDR2 SVGIG (reference sequence). The CDR3 spans 12 residues. V was trimmed by 0 bases and J by 9 bases, leaving 9 bases between them.

This clonotype was observed a single time. This sequence joins TRBV5-1 and TRBJ2-5, with D uncertain. This CDR3 spans 14 amino acids. The V and J ends lost 0 bases and 0 bases respectively, with 6 bases between them. Germline CDR1 and CDR2: SGHRS and YFSETQ. CDR3 DNA sequence: TGCGCCAGCAGCTTGGTAGCAGACCAAGAGACCCAGTACTTC. Its protein product is CASSLVADQETQYF.

With regard to this clonotype: As the CDR3 is not closed by the conserved phenylalanine or tryptophan, this likely results from a read error. The chain joins TRBV7-9 to TRBJ2-7; D unclear. The V end lost 1 base, the J end lost 0 bases, and 7 bases lay between the germline ends. The CDR3 sequence is 14 residues long. Germline V lookup: CDR1 SEHNR, CDR2 FQNEAQ (reference sequence). CDR3 amino acids: CASSLVASSYEQYI. In DNA form, the CDR3 reads TGTGCCAGCAGCTTAGTCGCCAGCTCCTACGAGCAGTACATC.

The V and J genes are TRBV29-1 and TRBJ2-5, with TRBD2 identical over 11 bases. There are 20 residues in the CDR3. Germline CDR1 and CDR2: SQVTM and ANQGSEA. The junction had 25 bases not matched to a gene; V was cut back by 5 bases and J by 5 bases. The CDR3 DNA is TGCAGCGTTTTTTCTTTAGTATTAGCGGGGGGGCCAGTGACCCCTGAGACCCAGTACTTC. This gives the protein CSVFSLVLAGGPVTPETQYF.

The gene calls are TRBV29-1 and TRBJ2-5; 10 nucleotides line up with TRBD2. The CDR3 sequence is 15 residues long. V trimming: 1 base; J trimming: 4 bases; junction bases outside the gene matches: 6. The germline CDR1 and CDR2 sequences are SQVTM and ANQGSEA. CDR3 residues: CSVEGLAGGRETQYF. In DNA, the CDR3 is TGCAGCGTTGAAGGGTTAGCGGGGGGTCGAGAGACCCAGTACTTC.

The chain couples TRBV18 to TRBJ1-2, with 8 bases lining up with TRBD1. The CDR3 spans 14 residues. V was pared by 1 base and J by 8 bases, with 6 bases of the junction left unmatched. Germline assignment: CDR1 KGHSH and CDR2 LQKENI. CDR3 residues: CASSPRDRRQGYTF. DNA for the CDR3: TGTGCCAGCTCACCACGGGACAGGCGACAAGGCTACACCTTC. Combining the CDR3 with reference TRBV18 and TRBJ1-2 gives the whole variable domain NAGVMQNPRHLVRRRGQEARLRCSPMKGHSHVYWYRQLPEEGLKFMVYLQKENIIDESGMPKERFSAEFPKEGPSILRIQQVVRGDSAAYFCASSPRDRRQGYTFGSGTRLTVV.